This is a list of T cell receptor beta chains from one sample in a study of response to subunit inactivated influenza vaccine. MiXCR was run by TCRdb on the RT-PCR reads, yielding one entry per CDR3 protein. The sample carries some 850,000 distinct CDR3 sequences, around a sixth recorded once. Material: PBMCs from blood, obtained approximately 5 days after vaccination. These receptors were obtained from a man aged 45-65 years who received an inactivated influenza vaccine. The CDR3 runs from the conserved cysteine through the conserved F or W. The D gene is left open where the match is weak. Clone size is given for some rows only: seen once, a few or many times, or a class if the clone is expanded.

v_call: TRBV12-3/TRBV12-4; j_call: TRBJ2-3; clone_size: few; d_call: .; cdr3_nt: TGTGCCAGCAGCTTCCCCCGCAGGGTAGGCACAGATACGCAGTATTTT; cdr3_aa: CASSFPRRVGTDTQYF
v_call: TRBV4-1; j_call: TRBJ2-1; clone_size: few; d_call: .; cdr3_nt: TGCGCCAGCAGCCAAGTAGGGAACTCCTACAATGAGCAGTTCTTC; cdr3_aa: CASSQVGNSYNEQFF
v_call: TRBV13; j_call: TRBJ2-1; clone_size: .; d_call: .; cdr3_nt: TGTGCCAGCAGCCCCGAACAGGGACCCTACAATGAGCAGTTCTTC; cdr3_aa: CASSPEQGPYNEQFF
v_call: TRBV7-6; j_call: TRBJ2-3; clone_size: few; d_call: .; cdr3_nt: TGTGCCAGCAGCTTAAAGGGCGCTACTAGCACAGATACGCAGTATTTT; cdr3_aa: CASSLKGATSTDTQYF
v_call: TRBV5-1; j_call: TRBJ2-1; clone_size: few; d_call: TRBD1; cdr3_nt: TGCGCCAGCAGCTTACAGGGGGCGGTGACGCAGTTCTTC; cdr3_aa: CASSLQGAVTQFF
v_call: TRBV20-1; j_call: TRBJ2-2; clone_size: .; d_call: .; cdr3_nt: TGCAGTGCTAGAGATGACGGGGGCCCGACCGGGGAGCTGTTTTTT; cdr3_aa: CSARDDGGPTGELFF
v_call: TRBV15; j_call: TRBJ2-5; clone_size: many; d_call: .; cdr3_nt: TGTGCCACCAGCAGTAGGGGGGGGCGAGAGACCCAGTACTTC; cdr3_aa: CATSSRGGRETQYF
v_call: TRBV7-3; j_call: TRBJ2-7; clone_size: .; d_call: TRBD2; cdr3_nt: TGTGCCAGCAGATTAGCGGGGGAAGACTACGAGCAGTACTTC; cdr3_aa: CASRLAGEDYEQYF
v_call: TRBV4-1; j_call: TRBJ2-3; clone_size: .; d_call: TRBD2; cdr3_nt: TGCGCCAGCAGCCAACTAGCGGCTAGCACAGATACGCAGTATTTT; cdr3_aa: CASSQLAASTDTQYF
v_call: TRBV29-1; j_call: TRBJ2-7; clone_size: many; d_call: .; cdr3_nt: TGCAGCGTTGAAGAGAGGGGGAGCCAGGACTACGAGCAGTACTTC; cdr3_aa: CSVEERGSQDYEQYF
v_call: TRBV24-1; j_call: TRBJ2-1; clone_size: few; d_call: TRBD2; cdr3_nt: TGTGCCACCAGTGATCCCGGGTCGGGACTAGCCTACAATGAGCAGTTCTTC; cdr3_aa: CATSDPGSGLAYNEQFF
v_call: TRBV29-1; j_call: TRBJ2-5; clone_size: .; d_call: .; cdr3_nt: TGCAGCGTCGGTGGACTCCGTGCCAAAGAGACCCAGTACTTC; cdr3_aa: CSVGGLRAKETQYF
v_call: TRBV6-5; j_call: TRBJ1-1; clone_size: few; d_call: .; cdr3_nt: TGTGCCAGCAGTTACACGGTTAACACTGAAGCTTTCTTT; cdr3_aa: CASSYTVNTEAFF
v_call: TRBV4-3; j_call: TRBJ2-1; clone_size: many; d_call: .; cdr3_nt: TGCGCCAGCAGCCCTACGAGCTCCTACAATGAGCAGTTCTTC; cdr3_aa: CASSPTSSYNEQFF
v_call: TRBV10-3; j_call: TRBJ2-3; clone_size: .; d_call: TRBD2; cdr3_nt: TGTGCCACAAGGACTAGCGGGAGGCTAGATACGCAGTATTTT; cdr3_aa: CATRTSGRLDTQYF
v_call: TRBV28; j_call: TRBJ2-1; clone_size: many; d_call: .; cdr3_nt: TGTGCCAGCAGTTCGTACTGGGAAAGCTCCTACAATGAGCAGTTCTTC; cdr3_aa: CASSSYWESSYNEQFF
v_call: TRBV20-1; j_call: TRBJ2-2; clone_size: few; d_call: TRBD2; cdr3_nt: TGCAGTGCTACTTTAGCGGGATTCGCCGGGGAGCTGTTTTTT; cdr3_aa: CSATLAGFAGELFF
v_call: TRBV10-3; j_call: TRBJ2-2; clone_size: .; d_call: .; cdr3_nt: TGTGCCATCAGTGAGCCGACTAGATCCACCGGGGAGCTGTTTTTT; cdr3_aa: CAISEPTRSTGELFF
v_call: TRBV6-1; j_call: TRBJ2-2; clone_size: .; d_call: TRBD1; cdr3_nt: TGTGCCAGCAATCTGGGACAGGGGAACACCGGGGAGCTGTTTTTT; cdr3_aa: CASNLGQGNTGELFF
v_call: TRBV28; j_call: TRBJ1-1; clone_size: few; d_call: .; cdr3_nt: TGTGCCAGCACCATCTCAGTTAACATGAACACTGAAGCTTTCTTT; cdr3_aa: CASTISVNMNTEAFF
v_call: TRBV7-2; j_call: TRBJ2-7; clone_size: .; d_call: .; cdr3_nt: TGTGCCAGCAGCTTAGGTTCGGATGTCTACGAGCAGTACTTC; cdr3_aa: CASSLGSDVYEQYF
v_call: TRBV12-3/TRBV12-4; j_call: TRBJ2-7; clone_size: many; d_call: .; cdr3_nt: TGTGCCAGCAGTTTGAACAGGCTGGTGCCTACCTACGAGCAGTACTTC; cdr3_aa: CASSLNRLVPTYEQYF
v_call: TRBV10-3; j_call: TRBJ2-6; clone_size: .; d_call: TRBD1; cdr3_nt: TGTGCCATCAGTGCAGACAGGGGAGGTGTGGGGACGGCCAACGTCCTGACTTTC; cdr3_aa: CAISADRGGVGTANVLTF
v_call: TRBV12-3/TRBV12-4; j_call: TRBJ1-1; clone_size: few; d_call: .; cdr3_nt: TGTGCCAGCAGACTACAGGGACCCCTGAACACTGAAGCTTTCTTT; cdr3_aa: CASRLQGPLNTEAFF
v_call: TRBV5-1; j_call: TRBJ2-3; clone_size: .; d_call: TRBD2; cdr3_nt: TGCGCCAGCAGCAAGCGGGGGGAAACAGATACGCAGTATTTT; cdr3_aa: CASSKRGETDTQYF
v_call: TRBV20-1; j_call: TRBJ2-7; clone_size: .; d_call: TRBD2; cdr3_nt: TGCAGTGCTGGATCAGCGGGAGGGCCTGACGAGCAGTACTTC; cdr3_aa: CSAGSAGGPDEQYF
v_call: TRBV12-3/TRBV12-4; j_call: TRBJ2-1; clone_size: many; d_call: TRBD1; cdr3_nt: TGTGCCAGCAGCCCCCGGGACAGACCCTACAATGAGCAGTTCTTC; cdr3_aa: CASSPRDRPYNEQFF
v_call: TRBV5-6; j_call: TRBJ2-2; clone_size: .; d_call: .; cdr3_nt: TGTGCCAGCAGCCGGAACTTCCTGCGCACCGGGGAGCTGTTTTTT; cdr3_aa: CASSRNFLRTGELFF
v_call: TRBV7-9; j_call: TRBJ2-7; clone_size: .; d_call: .; cdr3_nt: TGTGCCAGCAGCTTACCGAGGAAAGCCCCGTACGAGCAGTACTTC; cdr3_aa: CASSLPRKAPYEQYF
v_call: TRBV20-1; j_call: TRBJ1-1; clone_size: .; d_call: .; cdr3_nt: TGCAGTGCTCAGGCGGGGGCGCGAAACACTGAAGCTTTCTTT; cdr3_aa: CSAQAGARNTEAFF
v_call: TRBV20-1; j_call: TRBJ2-1; clone_size: .; d_call: .; cdr3_nt: TGCAGTGCTAGGGGGTTTGGGGCCACCAGGTACAATGAGCAGTTCTTC; cdr3_aa: CSARGFGATRYNEQFF
v_call: TRBV12-3/TRBV12-4; j_call: TRBJ2-3; clone_size: .; d_call: .; cdr3_nt: TGTGCCAGCAGTTTTTTTGGTACACGCACAGATACGCAGTATTTT; cdr3_aa: CASSFFGTRTDTQYF
v_call: TRBV7-2; j_call: TRBJ1-5; clone_size: few; d_call: .; cdr3_nt: TGTGCCAGCAGCTTAGCGTACAATCAGCCCCAGCATTTT; cdr3_aa: CASSLAYNQPQHF
v_call: TRBV18; j_call: TRBJ2-3; clone_size: few; d_call: .; cdr3_nt: TGTGCCAGCTCACCGCAGAGCACAGATACGCAGTATTTT; cdr3_aa: CASSPQSTDTQYF
v_call: TRBV4-3; j_call: TRBJ1-1; clone_size: few; d_call: .; cdr3_nt: TGCGCCAGCAGCCAAGATTATCCAGGGGAGAGTACTGAAGCTTTCTTT; cdr3_aa: CASSQDYPGESTEAFF
v_call: TRBV11-1; j_call: TRBJ2-3; clone_size: .; d_call: TRBD2; cdr3_nt: TGTGCCAGCACCGAAAGCCACCTAGCGGGAGATTTGGATACGCAGTATTTT; cdr3_aa: CASTESHLAGDLDTQYF
v_call: TRBV18; j_call: TRBJ2-7; clone_size: few; d_call: TRBD1; cdr3_nt: TGTGCCAGCTCACCTATGACAGGGAGCTCCTACGAGCAGTACTTC; cdr3_aa: CASSPMTGSSYEQYF
v_call: TRBV10-3; j_call: TRBJ2-7; clone_size: .; d_call: .; cdr3_nt: TGTGCCATCAGGGATTTGACAGGAGCCCAGCAGTACTTC; cdr3_aa: CAIRDLTGAQQYF
v_call: TRBV11-2; j_call: TRBJ2-7; clone_size: few; d_call: .; cdr3_nt: TGTGCCAGCAGCTTAGCTGGGACCGGCCACAGGGCGTACGAGCAGTACTTC; cdr3_aa: CASSLAGTGHRAYEQYF
v_call: TRBV6-2/TRBV6-3; j_call: TRBJ2-4; clone_size: .; d_call: .; cdr3_nt: TGTGCCAGCAGTTACTCGGGCACGGCCAAAAACATTCAGTACTTC; cdr3_aa: CASSYSGTAKNIQYF
v_call: TRBV10-3; j_call: TRBJ2-5; clone_size: .; d_call: .; cdr3_nt: TGTGCCATCAGTGGGGACTGGCAAGAGACCCAGTACTTC; cdr3_aa: CAISGDWQETQYF
v_call: TRBV6-5; j_call: TRBJ2-7; clone_size: few; d_call: .; cdr3_nt: TGTGCCAGCAGTTACCCCTCAACAGGAACGTACGAGCAGTACTTC; cdr3_aa: CASSYPSTGTYEQYF
v_call: TRBV10-3; j_call: TRBJ1-3; clone_size: .; d_call: TRBD1; cdr3_nt: TGTGCCAGCCAGCTTGGGACAGCGGGAAACACCATATATTTT; cdr3_aa: CASQLGTAGNTIYF
v_call: TRBV19; j_call: TRBJ1-1; clone_size: .; d_call: .; cdr3_nt: TGTGCCAGTAGTATATTCGGGACGGGCAGCACTGAAGCTTTCTTT; cdr3_aa: CASSIFGTGSTEAFF
v_call: TRBV12-3/TRBV12-4; j_call: TRBJ2-2; clone_size: .; d_call: TRBD1; cdr3_nt: TGTGCCAGCAGACGGGACAGCACTACCGGGGAGCTGTTTTTT; cdr3_aa: CASRRDSTTGELFF
v_call: TRBV20-1; j_call: TRBJ2-3; clone_size: few; d_call: .; cdr3_nt: TGCAGTGCTCCCAGGGATGGGAGCACAGATACGCAGTATTTT; cdr3_aa: CSAPRDGSTDTQYF
v_call: TRBV20-1; j_call: TRBJ2-1; clone_size: few; d_call: .; cdr3_nt: TGCAGTGCACCCCGAGGGAGGATGACCTACAATGAGCAGTTCTTC; cdr3_aa: CSAPRGRMTYNEQFF
v_call: TRBV10-2; j_call: TRBJ2-1; clone_size: .; d_call: TRBD2; cdr3_nt: TGCGCCAGCAGTGAGTCGACTCGAGCGGGGGGCAATGAGCAGTTCTTC; cdr3_aa: CASSESTRAGGNEQFF
v_call: TRBV6-1; j_call: TRBJ1-1; clone_size: .; d_call: .; cdr3_nt: TGTGCCAGCCAGGGAAAACGGGTTCCGGACACTGAAGCTTTCTTT; cdr3_aa: CASQGKRVPDTEAFF
v_call: TRBV29-1; j_call: TRBJ1-5; clone_size: few; d_call: .; cdr3_nt: TGCAGCGTTAGCCCTGGGGACCCTAATCAGCCCCAGCATTTT; cdr3_aa: CSVSPGDPNQPQHF
v_call: TRBV3-1; j_call: TRBJ1-3; clone_size: .; d_call: .; cdr3_nt: TGTGCCAGCAGCCAAGCAGGAACCTTCTCTGGAAACACCATATATTTT; cdr3_aa: CASSQAGTFSGNTIYF
v_call: TRBV11-2; j_call: TRBJ1-4; clone_size: .; d_call: .; cdr3_nt: TGTGCCAGCAGCTTAGATAAGGCGGGGTTGGCAACTAATGAAAAACTGTTTTTT; cdr3_aa: CASSLDKAGLATNEKLFF
v_call: TRBV9; j_call: TRBJ1-2; clone_size: .; d_call: TRBD1; cdr3_nt: TGTGCCAGCAGCGGGACAGGCCACACCTTC; cdr3_aa: CASSGTGHTF